These T cell receptor beta chains were read from a single sample in a study of blood T cell repertoires in COVID-19. Profiling relied on immunoSEQ multiplex PCR, and the TCRdb table lists in-frame clones only, not all of them. Altogether fewer than 95,000 clones are present, over 75% being singletons, with the ten largest covering less than 0.8%. Material: peripheral blood. These receptors were collected from a woman at least 80 years old with acute or convalescent COVID-19. The CDR3 runs from the conserved cysteine through the conserved F or W. The D gene is left open where the match is weak. The size of a clone is reported for some rows only, either as once, few or many, or as a class for expanded clones.

TRBJ2-2 once . TRBV7-3 CASSLGGRVAGELFF TGTGCCAGCAGCTTAGGGGGCAGGGTGGCCGGGGAGCTGTTTTTT
TRBJ1-2 . . TRBV7-8 CASSSDTGLGYTF TGTGCCAGCAGCTCCGATACAGGGCTTGGCTACACCTTC
TRBJ1-4 . . TRBV7-5 CVRSLGAGGGPPRREKLFF TGTGTCAGAAGCTTAGGGGCAGGGGGCGGCCCACCAAGGCGGGAAAAACTGTTTTTT
TRBJ1-1 . . TRBV5-1 CASRTTRNTEAFF TGCGCCAGCAGAACTACACGGAACACTGAAGCTTTCTTT
TRBJ1-4 few TRBD1 TRBV19 CASSQGGLSTNEKLFF TGTGCCAGCTCTCAGGGGGGCCTCTCAACTAATGAAAAACTGTTTTTT
TRBJ2-7 . . TRBV3-1/TRBV3-2 CASSQGLGDLGYEQYF TGTGCCAGCAGCCAAGGGTTAGGGGATCTGGGCTACGAGCAGTACTTC
TRBJ1-2 . TRBD1 TRBV5-4 CASSLPTGERYGYTF TGTGCCAGCAGCTTACCGACAGGGGAGCGGTATGGCTACACCTTC
TRBJ1-2 . . TRBV18 CASSPRGNYGYTF TGTGCCAGCTCACCACGGGGCAACTATGGCTACACCTTC
TRBJ2-2 . TRBD2 TRBV11-2 CASRRAGVWGELFF TGTGCCAGCAGGAGGGCGGGAGTTTGGGGGGAGCTGTTTTTT
TRBJ2-1 . . TRBV7-3 CASSLIGGGGNNEQFF TGTGCCAGCAGCTTAATAGGGGGTGGAGGCAACAATGAGCAGTTCTTC
TRBJ2-2 once . TRBV27 CASSLTGIGELFF TGTGCCAGCAGTCTAACAGGGATCGGGGAGCTGTTTTTT
TRBJ2-1 once TRBD2 TRBV7-3 CASSLSTSGRYNEQFF TGTGCCAGCAGCTTAAGCACTAGCGGGAGATACAATGAGCAGTTCTTC
TRBJ2-7 . TRBD2 TRBV4-1 CASRVQPGTSGGSSYEQYF TGCGCCAGCAGGGTCCAACCCGGGACTAGCGGGGGCAGCTCCTACGAGCAGTACTTC
TRBJ1-2 . . TRBV3-1/TRBV3-2 CASSQDGEGLQGGYTF TGTGCCAGCAGCCAAGATGGGGAAGGGCTTCAGGGTGGCTACACCTTC
TRBJ2-1 . TRBD1 TRBV18 CASSPNRGDEQFF TGTGCCAGCTCACCTAACAGGGGCGATGAGCAGTTCTTC
TRBJ1-1 once . TRBV5-1 CASSFPGSSGTEAFF TGCGCCAGCAGCTTTCCAGGGTCCTCGGGCACTGAAGCTTTCTTT
TRBJ2-1 . . TRBV19 CASSNSAGLYNEQFF TGTGCCAGTAGTAATTCCGCCGGGTTATACAATGAGCAGTTCTTC
TRBJ2-7 . . TRBV5-1 CASSIRQDTYEQYF TGCGCCAGCAGCATCCGACAGGATACCTACGAGCAGTACTTC
TRBJ2-2 . . TRBV9 CASSGLGIRGTGELFF TGTGCCAGCAGCGGATTAGGGATCAGAGGGACCGGGGAGCTGTTTTTT
TRBJ1-1 . TRBD1 TRBV19 CASSRDAGTANTEAFF TGTGCCAGTAGTAGAGACGCCGGGACAGCGAACACTGAAGCTTTCTTT
TRBJ1-1 . . TRBV3-1/TRBV3-2 CASSQTGTPNTEAFF TGTGCCAGCAGCCAAACCGGGACTCCGAACACTGAAGCTTTCTTT
TRBJ2-5 . . TRBV29-1 CSVIGQETQYF TGCAGCGTTATCGGTCAAGAGACCCAGTACTTC
TRBJ2-1 . TRBD1 TRBV2 CASQPGQGYNEQFF TGTGCCAGTCAACCGGGACAGGGGTACAATGAGCAGTTCTTC
TRBJ1-5 . . TRBV5-1 CASSPQAQGRGNQPQHF TGCGCCAGCAGCCCCCAGGCGCAGGGGAGGGGTAATCAGCCCCAGCATTTT
TRBJ2-1 . TRBD2 TRBV10-3 CAISESLAGRYNEQFF TGTGCCATCAGTGAGTCTCTAGCGGGGAGGTACAATGAGCAGTTCTTC
TRBJ1-2 . TRBD1 TRBV7-2 CASSLQTGSNGYTF TGTGCCAGCAGCTTACAGACAGGGAGCAATGGCTACACCTTC
TRBJ1-6 few . TRBV9 CASSVDSLNSPLHF TGTGCCAGCAGCGTCGACAGCCTTAATTCACCCCTCCACTTT
TRBJ2-7 few TRBD1 TRBV9 CASSAWTGSYEQYF TGTGCCAGCAGCGCGTGGACAGGGTCCTACGAGCAGTACTTC
TRBJ2-2 . . TRBV4-2 CASSQDRVGTGELFF TGTGCCAGCAGCCAAGACAGGGTGGGTACCGGGGAGCTGTTTTTT
TRBJ2-1 . TRBD2 TRBV5-1 CASSFLAVYSPSNEQFF TGCGCCAGCAGTTTTCTAGCGGTATACAGCCCGTCCAATGAGCAGTTCTTC
TRBJ2-3 . TRBD2 TRBV7-9 CASSLDGVGGTDTQYF TGTGCCAGCAGCTTAGATGGGGTCGGGGGGACAGATACGCAGTATTTT
TRBJ2-3 . TRBD2 TRBV5-1 CASSLAGSGGRLTDTQYF TGCGCCAGCAGCTTGGCCGGTAGCGGGGGACGTCTCACAGATACGCAGTATTTT
TRBJ2-1 . TRBD1 TRBV6-5 CASILDRYNEQFF TGTGCCAGCATCTTGGACAGGTACAATGAGCAGTTCTTC
TRBJ2-5 . . TRBV5-1 CASSTSSVQETQYF TGCGCCAGCAGCACATCTAGCGTCCAAGAGACCCAGTACTTC
TRBJ1-3 . TRBD1 TRBV6-5 CASGGQGGGNTIYF TGTGCCAGCGGAGGACAGGGAGGTGGAAACACCATATATTTT
TRBJ1-2 . . TRBV19 CASSIAGGLSYGYTF TGTGCCAGTAGTATAGCTGGGGGCTTGTCCTATGGCTACACCTTC
TRBJ2-3 . . TRBV7-2 CASSSAPSRWTSDTQYF TGTGCCAGCAGCTCCGCCCCCAGCAGATGGACTTCAGATACGCAGTATTTT
TRBJ2-5 . TRBD1 TRBV5-4 CASHPDRVVETQYF TGTGCCAGCCACCCCGACAGGGTAGTGGAGACCCAGTACTTC
TRBJ1-1 once TRBD1 TRBV6-5 CASRPGTGHTEAFF TGTGCCAGCAGACCCGGGACAGGGCACACTGAAGCTTTCTTT
TRBJ1-6 . TRBD1 TRBV5-8 CASSTDRGYNSPLHF TGTGCCAGCAGCACGGACAGGGGCTATAATTCACCCCTCCACTTT
TRBJ1-2 once . TRBV6-1 CASSEAQAIYGYTF TGTGCCAGCAGTGAAGCTCAAGCGATCTATGGCTACACCTTC
TRBJ2-7 . . TRBV7-9 CASSFGLSNYEQYF TGTGCCAGCAGCTTCGGACTGTCAAACTACGAGCAGTACTTC
TRBJ2-7 once TRBD2 TRBV7-2 CASRSGTSGTWTPQYF TGTGCCAGCAGGTCCGGGACTAGCGGGACTTGGACTCCGCAGTACTTC